This TCR beta chain was retrieved from a study of cytomegalovirus exposure and HLA in healthy donors. Study outcomes and limitations: Most CMV-associated TCR beta chains appeared HLA-restricted in a later analysis.

It was with 60 Vbeta and 13 Jbeta primers that the PCR ran. Methods used by the authors: A later analysis counted approximately 88 million unique TCR beta chains, 9.5 million to 12 million shared. The method was immunoSEQ multiplex PCR; TCRdb's version includes in-frame clones alone and lacks a portion of them. For V, J and clone size, that table is used; D and trimming come from the DNA. The sample holds 150,000 to 250,000 clones, approximately 85% seen once. Details on this clone: Its matching antigen is unknown.

Germline CDR1 LNHDA, CDR2 SQIVND (reference sequence). With V trimmed by 6 bases and J by 3 bases, 13 bases remained unmatched. The CDR3 length is 16 residues. The gene calls are TRBV19 and TRBJ2-7, with 8 bases that match TRBD2. This clonotype was obtained from a woman aged 45-65 years in good health and CMV-seronegative. Sequencing input: PBMCs. CDR3 residues: CASSPGGGGSIYEQYF. CDR3 in DNA: TGTGCCAGTAGCCCCGGGGGGGGCGGGAGTATCTACGAGCAGTACTTC. The full variable domain, in which reference TRBV19 and TRBJ2-7 provide the parts outside the CDR3, is DGGITQSPKYLFRKEGQNVTLSCEQNLNHDAMYWYRQDPGQGLRLIYYSQIVNDFQKGDIAEGYSVSREKKESFPLTVTSAQKNPTAFYLCASSPGGGGSIYEQYFGPGTRLTVT.